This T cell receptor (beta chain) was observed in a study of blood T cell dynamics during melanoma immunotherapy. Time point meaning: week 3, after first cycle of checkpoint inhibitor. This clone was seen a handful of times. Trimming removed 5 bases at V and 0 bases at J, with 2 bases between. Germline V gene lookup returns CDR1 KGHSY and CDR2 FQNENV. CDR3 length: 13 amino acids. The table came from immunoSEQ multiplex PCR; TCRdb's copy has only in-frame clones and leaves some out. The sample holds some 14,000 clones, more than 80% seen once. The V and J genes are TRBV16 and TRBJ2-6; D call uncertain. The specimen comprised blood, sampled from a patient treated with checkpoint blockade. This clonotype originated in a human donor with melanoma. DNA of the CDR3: TGTGCCAGCAGCAACTCTGGGGCCAACGTCCTGACTTTC. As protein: CASSNSGANVLTF.